This TCR beta chain originates from a study of shared clonotypes between healthy human individuals. Study context: Per donor, three plates held CD4 naive cells, three held CD4 memory, two held CD8 naive and one held CD8 memory. Study-level findings and limits: A generally larger estimated richness was seen in naive subsets than in memory subsets. Blood was the sole source, and tissue repertoires probably differ.

Clones were sequenced by immunoSEQ multiplex PCR, and TCRdb holds only the in-frame ones, with some missing. In the table there are some 2,100,000 clones, approximately 94% of which are singletons. The V gene lost 7 bases and the J gene lost 4 bases, with 13 bases spanning the gap. Germline CDR1 is SNHLY and CDR2 is FYNNEI. The CDR3 is 13 residues long. This clone was found once. What it binds is unknown. This rearrangement joins TRBV2 to TRBJ1-2; D is uncertain. The TCR sequence derives from a man younger than 30 in good health. The sample was naive CD4+ T cells sorted from blood. Subset indicated: CD45RA+ positively selected. As DNA, the CDR3 is TGTGCCAGCACCCCCCAGAGCGGCTATGGCTACACCTTC. It codes for CASTPQSGYGYTF. The whole variable domain, filled in from reference TRBV2 and TRBJ1-2, reads EPEVTQTPSHQVTQMGQEVILRCVPISNHLYFYWYRQILGQKVEFLVSFYNNEISEKSEIFDDQFSVERPDGSNFTLKIRSTKLEDSAMYFCASTPQSGYGYTFGSGTRLTVV.